This T cell receptor beta chain is from a study of T cell responses to AZD1222 COVID-19 vaccine. The CDR3 covers 15 residues. CDR1 SGHKS and CDR2 YYEKEE come from the germline V gene (reference sequence). The ends lost 3 bases at V and 5 bases at J; junction bases unmatched: 7. Sequencing used immunoSEQ multiplex PCR; TCRdb keeps in-frame clones, though not all of them. Here the sample spans 150,000 to 200,000 clones, 92% being singletons. This TCR was sampled from an adult who received the AZD1222 COVID-19 vaccine. Source: peripheral blood, taken 28 days after the second AZD1222 dose. The chain uses TRBV5-5 and TRBJ1-4, with TRBD1 matching over 7 bases. Here the CDR3 reads CASSSLTGYNEKLFF. Written as DNA, the CDR3 is TGTGCCAGCAGCTCCTTGACAGGGTACAATGAAAAACTGTTTTTT.